In this sample, the clone carrying this T cell receptor beta chain turned up a few times. Antigen specificity is unknown. The source of the sample is a study of cytomegalovirus exposure and HLA in healthy donors. Study outcomes and limitations: TCR beta sequences reportedly predicted the HLA-A and HLA-B alleles of most subjects accurately.

V lost 2 bases and J 6 bases, leaving 19 bases between the germline ends. Germline-derived CDR1 and CDR2 are WSHSY and SAAADI. This CDR3 region has 17 residues. The PCR was carried out with 60 Vbeta primers and 13 Jbeta primers. Sequenced by immunoSEQ multiplex PCR; TCRdb stores in-frame clones only, minus some. The sample includes 35,000 to 45,000 clones, approximately 57% of them seen just once. The V call is TRBV10-2, the J call TRBJ2-2, with D hard to call. Sequenced input: PBMCs. This sequence was found in a man aged 55 to 70 in good health and CMV-seropositive. The CDR3 sequence is CASSETVSIVLAGELFF. CDR3 DNA: TGCGCCAGCAGTGAGACCGTTTCTATAGTTTTGGCCGGGGAGCTGTTTTTT.